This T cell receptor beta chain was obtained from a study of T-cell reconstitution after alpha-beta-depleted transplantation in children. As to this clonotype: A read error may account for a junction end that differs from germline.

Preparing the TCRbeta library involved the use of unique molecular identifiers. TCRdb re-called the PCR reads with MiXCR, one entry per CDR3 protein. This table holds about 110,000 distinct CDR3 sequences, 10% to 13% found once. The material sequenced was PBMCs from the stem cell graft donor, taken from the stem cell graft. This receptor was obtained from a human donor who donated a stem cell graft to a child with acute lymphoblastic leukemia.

Written as DNA, the CDR3 is TGTGCCAGCAGTTTAAATTTGAGGGGGTGGGCTGGGGCCAACGGCCTGACTTTC. It is translated as CASSLNLRGWAGANGLTF. The chain uses TRBV12-3 or TRBV12-4 and TRBJ2-6; D might be TRBD1 (6 bases). The CDR3 length is 18 residues.